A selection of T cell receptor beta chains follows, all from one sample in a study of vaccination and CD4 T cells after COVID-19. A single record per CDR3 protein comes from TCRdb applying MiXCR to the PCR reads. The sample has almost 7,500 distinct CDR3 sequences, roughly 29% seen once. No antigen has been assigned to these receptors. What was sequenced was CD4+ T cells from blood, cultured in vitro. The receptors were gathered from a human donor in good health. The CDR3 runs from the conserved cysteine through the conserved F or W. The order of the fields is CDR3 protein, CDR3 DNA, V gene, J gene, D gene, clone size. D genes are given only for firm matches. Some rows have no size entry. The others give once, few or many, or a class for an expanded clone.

CDR3 protein: CASSGYSNQPQHF
CDR3 DNA: TGTGCCAGCAGCGGTTATAGCAATCAGCCCCAGCATTTT
V gene: TRBV6-1
J gene: TRBJ1-5
D gene: .
clone size: .

CDR3 protein: CASKPGGSGYGYTF
CDR3 DNA: TGCGCCAGCAAACCAGGGGGCTCGGGCTATGGCTACACCTTC
V gene: TRBV23-1
J gene: TRBJ1-2
D gene: TRBD1
clone size: .

CDR3 protein: CASSTGERNTEAFF
CDR3 DNA: TGTGCCAGCAGTACAGGGGAGAGGAACACTGAAGCTTTCTTT
V gene: TRBV6-1
J gene: TRBJ1-1
D gene: TRBD1
clone size: few

CDR3 protein: CASNKGAFGNTIYF
CDR3 DNA: TGTGCCAGCAATAAAGGGGCTTTCGGAAACACCATATATTTT
V gene: TRBV6-2/TRBV6-3
J gene: TRBJ1-3
D gene: .
clone size: .

CDR3 protein: CASSLGIWTGRNPWVQFF
CDR3 DNA: TGTGCCAGCAGCTTAGGAATATGGACAGGGCGCAACCCATGGGTGCAGTTCTTC
V gene: TRBV7-3
J gene: TRBJ2-1
D gene: TRBD1
clone size: .

CDR3 protein: CASSPRTGWGAFF
CDR3 DNA: TGTGCCAGTAGTCCTAGGACAGGATGGGGAGCTTTCTTT
V gene: TRBV19
J gene: TRBJ1-1
D gene: TRBD1
clone size: few

CDR3 protein: CASSPGTRLTNYGYTF
CDR3 DNA: TGTGCCAGCAGCCCTGGGACAAGGCTGACTAACTATGGCTACACCTTC
V gene: TRBV6-1
J gene: TRBJ1-2
D gene: .
clone size: medium-sized

CDR3 protein: CATSRDLGDEQYF
CDR3 DNA: TGTGCCACCAGCAGAGATCTTGGAGACGAGCAGTACTTC
V gene: TRBV15
J gene: TRBJ2-7
D gene: .
clone size: .

CDR3 protein: CASSDGTAGNQPQHF
CDR3 DNA: TGTGCCAGCAGCGACGGGACAGCGGGCAATCAGCCCCAGCATTTT
V gene: TRBV12-3/TRBV12-4
J gene: TRBJ1-5
D gene: TRBD1
clone size: few

CDR3 protein: CASVLNGQIGGEAFF
CDR3 DNA: TGTGCCAGCGTCTTAAACGGACAGATAGGGGGTGAAGCTTTCTTT
V gene: TRBV27
J gene: TRBJ1-1
D gene: .
clone size: .

CDR3 protein: CASSRTSGYEQYF
CDR3 DNA: TGTGCCAGCAGCCGGACTAGCGGATACGAGCAGTACTTC
V gene: TRBV7-2
J gene: TRBJ2-7
D gene: TRBD2
clone size: few

CDR3 protein: CSARVAGDSTDTQYF
CDR3 DNA: TGCAGTGCTAGAGTGGCAGGGGATAGCACAGATACGCAGTATTTT
V gene: TRBV20-1
J gene: TRBJ2-3
D gene: .
clone size: .

CDR3 protein: CASSLSPYSGNTIYF
CDR3 DNA: TGTGCCAGCAGCTTATCACCTTACTCTGGAAACACCATATATTTT
V gene: TRBV7-3
J gene: TRBJ1-3
D gene: .
clone size: .

CDR3 protein: CASSPYDQPQHF
CDR3 DNA: TGTGCCAGCAGCCCCTACGATCAGCCCCAGCATTTT
V gene: TRBV28
J gene: TRBJ1-5
D gene: .
clone size: .

CDR3 protein: CATLRDREPDTQYF
CDR3 DNA: TGTGCCACCCTCCGGGACAGGGAGCCAGATACGCAGTATTTT
V gene: TRBV10-3
J gene: TRBJ2-3
D gene: TRBD1
clone size: .

CDR3 protein: CASSPTSQGQPHHF
CDR3 DNA: TGTGCCAGCAGCCCAACATCACAGGGGCAGCCCCATCATTTT
V gene: TRBV2
J gene: TRBJ1-5
D gene: TRBD1
clone size: .

CDR3 protein: CASKGIRQPQHF
CDR3 DNA: TGTGCCAGCAAGGGGATCCGTCAGCCCCAGCATTTT
V gene: TRBV6-1
J gene: TRBJ1-5
D gene: .
clone size: few

CDR3 protein: CASSQNRAPYGYTF
CDR3 DNA: TGTGCCAGCAGCCAGAACAGGGCCCCGTATGGCTACACCTTC
V gene: TRBV6-1
J gene: TRBJ1-2
D gene: .
clone size: few

CDR3 protein: CASTGGVGSPLHF
CDR3 DNA: TGTGCCAGCACTGGGGGCGTCGGCTCACCCCTCCACTTT
V gene: TRBV6-1
J gene: TRBJ1-6
D gene: .
clone size: .

CDR3 protein: CASSYSRGAYEQYF
CDR3 DNA: TGTGCCAGCAGTTACTCTCGAGGGGCCTACGAGCAGTACTTC
V gene: TRBV6-5
J gene: TRBJ2-7
D gene: .
clone size: .

CDR3 protein: CASSIGLAGSETQYF
CDR3 DNA: TGTGCCAGTAGTATCGGACTAGCAGGGAGTGAGACCCAGTACTTC
V gene: TRBV19
J gene: TRBJ2-5
D gene: TRBD2
clone size: few

CDR3 protein: CASSDLIRDSPLHF
CDR3 DNA: TGTGCCAGCAGTGATCTGATAAGGGATTCACCCCTCCACTTT
V gene: TRBV6-1
J gene: TRBJ1-6
D gene: .
clone size: .

CDR3 protein: CASSGTVNNEKLFF
CDR3 DNA: TGTGCCAGCAGTGGGACGGTTAATAATGAAAAACTGTTTTTT
V gene: TRBV6-1
J gene: TRBJ1-4
D gene: .
clone size: .

CDR3 protein: CASSGRGERGAYEQYF
CDR3 DNA: TGTGCCAGTAGTGGCCGTGGCGAGCGGGGAGCCTACGAGCAGTACTTC
V gene: TRBV19
J gene: TRBJ2-7
D gene: TRBD2
clone size: few

CDR3 protein: CASTTGGPDTQYF
CDR3 DNA: TGCGCCAGCACCACAGGGGGCCCAGATACGCAGTATTTT
V gene: TRBV5-1
J gene: TRBJ2-3
D gene: TRBD1
clone size: .

CDR3 protein: CSVQGRPFGEAFF
CDR3 DNA: TGCAGTGTGCAGGGGAGACCTTTCGGTGAAGCTTTCTTT
V gene: TRBV20-1
J gene: TRBJ1-1
D gene: .
clone size: .

CDR3 protein: CASGHWGHTEAFF
CDR3 DNA: TGTGCCAGTGGGCACTGGGGGCATACTGAAGCTTTCTTT
V gene: TRBV19
J gene: TRBJ1-1
D gene: .
clone size: .

CDR3 protein: CASSTAGKRTYGYTF
CDR3 DNA: TGTGCCAGTAGTACGGCAGGCAAGCGCACCTATGGCTACACCTTC
V gene: TRBV19
J gene: TRBJ1-2
D gene: .
clone size: few

CDR3 protein: CASRQGGEQYF
CDR3 DNA: TGTGCCTCCCGACAGGGGGGCGAGCAGTACTTC
V gene: TRBV10-3
J gene: TRBJ2-7
D gene: TRBD1
clone size: .

CDR3 protein: CAIGDQPQHF
CDR3 DNA: TGTGCCATCGGGGATCAGCCCCAGCATTTT
V gene: TRBV10-3
J gene: TRBJ1-5
D gene: .
clone size: few

CDR3 protein: CASSLNTGSGNTIYF
CDR3 DNA: TGTGCCAGCTCACTGAATACAGGGTCTGGAAACACCATATATTTT
V gene: TRBV18
J gene: TRBJ1-3
D gene: .
clone size: .

CDR3 protein: CASKDRGYEQYF
CDR3 DNA: TGTGCCAGCAAGGACAGGGGGTACGAGCAGTACTTC
V gene: TRBV6-1
J gene: TRBJ2-7
D gene: TRBD1
clone size: medium-sized

CDR3 protein: CASSGSGGGSYNEQFF
CDR3 DNA: TGTGCCAGCAGTGGTAGCGGGGGGGGCTCCTACAATGAGCAGTTCTTC
V gene: TRBV6-4
J gene: TRBJ2-1
D gene: TRBD2
clone size: medium-sized

CDR3 protein: CASSKVGGPVGETQYF
CDR3 DNA: TGTGCCAGTAGTAAGGTGGGGGGGCCGGTAGGAGAGACCCAGTACTTC
V gene: TRBV19
J gene: TRBJ2-5
D gene: .
clone size: .

CDR3 protein: CASRWGDTEAFF
CDR3 DNA: TGTGCCAGTAGGTGGGGTGACACTGAAGCTTTCTTT
V gene: TRBV12-3/TRBV12-4
J gene: TRBJ1-1
D gene: .
clone size: .

CDR3 protein: CASSDSRGGGTDTQYF
CDR3 DNA: TGTGCCAGCAGTGACTCCCGGGGGGGCGGCACAGATACGCAGTATTTT
V gene: TRBV6-4
J gene: TRBJ2-3
D gene: TRBD2
clone size: few

CDR3 protein: CATRGRGRKDTEAFF
CDR3 DNA: TGTGCCACCAGGGGCCGGGGGCGGAAGGACACTGAAGCTTTCTTT
V gene: TRBV6-1
J gene: TRBJ1-1
D gene: .
clone size: .

CDR3 protein: CASSSQQGGSNQPQHF
CDR3 DNA: TGTGCCAGCAGCTCCCAGCAGGGTGGTAGCAATCAGCCCCAGCATTTT
V gene: TRBV7-9
J gene: TRBJ1-5
D gene: .
clone size: .

CDR3 protein: CASSRGNTGELFF
CDR3 DNA: TGTGCCAGCAGCAGGGGAAACACCGGGGAGCTGTTTTTT
V gene: TRBV7-8
J gene: TRBJ2-2
D gene: .
clone size: .

CDR3 protein: CASSRGPTDTQYF
CDR3 DNA: TGTGCCAGCAGCCGCGGCCCCACAGATACGCAGTATTTT
V gene: TRBV7-2
J gene: TRBJ2-3
D gene: .
clone size: few

CDR3 protein: CATSRETGYGYTF
CDR3 DNA: TGTGCCACCAGCAGAGAGACAGGGTATGGCTACACCTTC
V gene: TRBV15
J gene: TRBJ1-2
D gene: TRBD1
clone size: few

CDR3 protein: CATSRDSDPSGNTIYF
CDR3 DNA: TGTGCCACCAGCAGAGATAGTGACCCCTCTGGAAACACCATATATTTT
V gene: TRBV15
J gene: TRBJ1-3
D gene: .
clone size: .

CDR3 protein: CSARDIKGGNTIYF
CDR3 DNA: TGCAGTGCTAGAGATATAAAGGGTGGAAACACCATATATTTT
V gene: TRBV20-1
J gene: TRBJ1-3
D gene: .
clone size: .

CDR3 protein: CAAGTGQHTEAFF
CDR3 DNA: TGTGCGGCTGGGACAGGGCAACACACTGAAGCTTTCTTT
V gene: TRBV6-1
J gene: TRBJ1-1
D gene: TRBD1
clone size: medium-sized

CDR3 protein: CASSAGTGVYEQYF
CDR3 DNA: TGTGCCAGCTCAGCCGGGACAGGGGTCTACGAGCAGTACTTC
V gene: TRBV18
J gene: TRBJ2-7
D gene: TRBD1
clone size: .

CDR3 protein: CASTEGGTGETQYF
CDR3 DNA: TGCGCCAGCACCGAGGGAGGGACCGGGGAGACCCAGTACTTC
V gene: TRBV5-1
J gene: TRBJ2-5
D gene: TRBD2
clone size: .

CDR3 protein: CASSYGMGELFF
CDR3 DNA: TGTGCCAGCAGTTATGGTATGGGGGAGCTGTTTTTT
V gene: TRBV7-9
J gene: TRBJ2-2
D gene: .
clone size: few

CDR3 protein: CASSSGPPIDEQFF
CDR3 DNA: TGTGCCAGCAGTTCGGGACCCCCGATAGATGAGCAGTTCTTC
V gene: TRBV6-5
J gene: TRBJ2-1
D gene: .
clone size: .

CDR3 protein: CASSLAGGITGELFF
CDR3 DNA: TGCGCCAGCAGCTTAGCGGGGGGGATCACCGGGGAGCTGTTTTTT
V gene: TRBV5-1
J gene: TRBJ2-2
D gene: TRBD2
clone size: few

CDR3 protein: CASSLGDGLSGANVLTF
CDR3 DNA: TGTGCCAGCAGCTTAGGGGACGGATTATCTGGGGCCAACGTCCTGACTTTC
V gene: TRBV7-9
J gene: TRBJ2-6
D gene: .
clone size: few

CDR3 protein: CSARITSGGRSYEQFF
CDR3 DNA: TGCAGTGCTAGAATTACTAGCGGGGGTCGGAGCTATGAGCAGTTCTTC
V gene: TRBV20-1
J gene: TRBJ2-1
D gene: TRBD2
clone size: .

CDR3 protein: CSARAPGQPVAPLHF
CDR3 DNA: TGCAGTGCTAGAGCCCCGGGACAGCCGGTGGCTCCCCTCCACTTT
V gene: TRBV20-1
J gene: TRBJ1-6
D gene: TRBD1
clone size: .

CDR3 protein: CASSVLRGVRDQPQHF
CDR3 DNA: TGTGCCAGCAGCGTCCTCCGGGGTGTAAGAGATCAGCCCCAGCATTTT
V gene: TRBV21-1
J gene: TRBJ1-5
D gene: .
clone size: .